This paragraph covers one T cell receptor beta chain sequence. This sample is drawn from a study of identifying expanded T cells in peripheral blood. With V trimmed by 1 base and J by 3 bases, 5 bases remained unmatched. From germline, CDR1 is SEHNR and CDR2 FQNEAQ (reference sequence). CDR3 length equals 15 residues. TCRdb keeps only in-frame clones here, not all; method: immunoSEQ multiplex PCR. The sample shows some 120,000 clones, 84% of them seen only once. Specimen: blood. The TCR sequence derives from a person between 18 and 69 years old in good health. The chain recombines TRBV7-9 with TRBJ2-7, with 8 bases matching TRBD1. This CDR3 reads CASSLGGGQGYEQYF. Here the CDR3 DNA reads TGTGCCAGCAGCTTAGGTGGAGGACAGGGCTACGAGCAGTACTTC.